This T cell receptor (beta chain) was captured by sequencing in a study of pediatric ulcerative colitis. Germline V gene sequence: CDR1 SGHTA, CDR2 FQGNSA. V shed 5 bases and J shed 3 bases, with 4 bases lying between them. This CDR3 spans 11 amino acids. Clones were read by immunoSEQ multiplex PCR, and TCRdb kept only the in-frame ones, dropping some. Of some 60,000 clones detected, more than 60% appear once; the ten largest clones hold around 5.2%. The sample taken for sequencing was blood. The clonotype was recovered from a boy aged 5-17 years with moderate ulcerative colitis. The gene calls are TRBV7-2 and TRBJ2-5, with unresolved D. CDR3 nucleotide sequence: TGTGCCAGCAGCCTTAAAGAGACCCAGTACTTC. Translation: CASSLKETQYF.